What follows are 10 T cell receptor beta chains derived from one specimen sequenced in a study of T cell repertoires in cytomegalovirus infection. One entry per CDR3 protein, called by TCRdb with MiXCR from the reads. The sample includes approximately 250,000 distinct CDR3 sequences, roughly 9.1% of them seen just once. Sequences were obtained from PBMCs. Every receptor here comes from a human donor in good health (CMV status not recorded). Some clones in this sample may be carry-over from other donors' samples.

At least ten counts were recorded for this clonotype. V usage is TRBV7-8 and J usage is TRBJ2-7; D unresolved. Germline assignment: CDR1 SGHVS and CDR2 FQNEAQ. Trimming removed 2 bases at V and 6 bases at J, with 8 bases between. The CDR3 totals 12 residues. The CDR3 DNA reads TGTGCCAGCAGCTTAATATATAGCGAGCAGTACTTC. Amino acids: CASSLIYSEQYF.

The chain uses TRBV19 and TRBJ2-5, with D uncertain. Trimming cost V 6 bases and J 3 bases, with 11 bases left between them. Germline assignment: CDR1 LNHDA and CDR2 SQIVND (reference sequence). This CDR3 is built from 13 residues. For the CDR3, the DNA is TGTGCCAGTAGCTGGGCGGCCAAAGAGACCCAGTACTTC. Translated, it gives CASSWAAKETQYF.

The chain employs TRBV6-1 and TRBJ1-5; 8 bases are shared with TRBD1. The CDR3 runs 13 residues. Germline V gene sequence: CDR1 MNHNS, CDR2 SASEGT. The trim removed 1 base at V and 7 bases at J, leaving 0 bases unmatched. This CDR3 is CASSEDRGQPQHF. CDR3 in DNA: TGTGCCAGCAGTGAAGACAGGGGGCAGCCCCAGCATTTT.

This clonotype showed up many times. The chain couples TRBV6-1 to TRBJ2-7, with a possible D match to TRBD1 (5 bases). Germline V CDR1 and CDR2: MNHNS, SASEGT. V was cut by 0 bases and J by 0 bases, with 18 bases left in between. The CDR3 totals 18 residues. CDR3 in amino acids: CASSEALRAGLTSYEQYF. The CDR3 coding sequence is TGTGCCAGCAGTGAAGCGCTTCGGGCAGGGCTAACCTCCTACGAGCAGTACTTC.

This clonotype was observed many times. J is TRBJ2-1 and V is TRBV11-3, with D tentatively TRBD2 (5 bases). Looked up from germline, CDR1 is SGHNT and CDR2 is YENEEA. Trimming took off 5 bases at V and 0 bases at J, with 20 bases between the two ends. The CDR3 runs to 18 residues. CDR3 protein: CASSAGGLVKSSYNEQFF. In DNA form, the CDR3 reads TGTGCCAGCAGCGCAGGAGGCCTAGTCAAGAGCTCCTACAATGAGCAGTTCTTC.

The genes are TRBV6-5 and TRBJ2-2; D might be TRBD2 (5 bases). Trimming removed 7 bases at V and 6 bases at J, with 15 bases between. Germline V gene sequence: CDR1 MNHEY, CDR2 SVGAGI. The CDR3 loop spans 14 amino acids. The CDR3 is CASMEGGFAGELFF. Written as DNA, the CDR3 is TGTGCCAGCATGGAAGGCGGGTTCGCCGGGGAGCTGTTTTTT.

J is TRBJ2-3 and V is TRBV12-3 or TRBV12-4; TRBD1 aligns across 8 bases. The CDR3 extends over 16 amino acids. V was pared by 10 bases and J by 0 bases, with 12 bases of the junction left unmatched. CDR3 sequence (DNA): TGTGCCAACAGCCCCTACCGGACAGGGAGCACAGATACGCAGTATTTT. Encoded protein: CANSPYRTGSTDTQYF.

In its sample, this clonotype was seen a few times. The chain combines TRBV3-1 with TRBJ1-2; no reliable D call. V lost 4 bases and J lost 1, with 7 bases in between. Per germline, CDR1 LGHDT and CDR2 YNNKEL (reference sequence). The CDR3 covers 13 residues. In DNA, the CDR3 is TGTGCCAGCAGCCTAGCGGATAACTATGGCTACACCTTC. It encodes CASSLADNYGYTF.

This clonotype was recorded many times. V gene TRBV24-1 combines with J gene TRBJ1-2; D uncertain. The CDR3 runs to 14 residues. The germline CDR1 and CDR2 sequences are KGHDR and SFDVKD. Deletions cut 3 bases from V and 4 bases from J, with 11 bases between. Written as DNA, the CDR3 is TGTGCCACCAGTGATCCACCAAGTAGCTATGGCTACACCTTC. This translates into CATSDPPSSYGYTF.

This clonotype turned up a few times. The chain combines TRBV20-1 with TRBJ2-7; 10 bases fit TRBD2. The junction had 7 bases not matched to a gene; V was cut back by 0 bases and J by 5 bases. This CDR3 comprises 15 residues. CDR1 and CDR2 (germline): DFQATT, SNEGSKA (reference sequence). The CDR3 nucleotides read TGCAGTGCTAGAGAATGGGCTAGCGGGGGTGACGAGCAGTACTTC. Protein: CSAREWASGGDEQYF.